This T cell receptor beta chain was retrieved from a study of shared clonotypes between healthy human individuals. Broader study findings: Clonotypes not shared had lower generation probabilities than those common to all four donors.

Method: immunoSEQ multiplex PCR; TCRdb's copy keeps in-frame clones and lacks some. The sample yields about 680,000 clones, around 73% seen once. A word on this clone: As yet, its antigen is unknown.

Deletions cut 8 bases from V and 0 bases from J, with 9 bases between. Germline V lookup: CDR1 MDHEN, CDR2 SYDVKM. This CDR3 region has 13 residues. The sequence came from a woman in her 30s in good health. The V and J genes are TRBV28 and TRBJ2-3, with D perhaps assigned TRBD1 or TRBD2 (5 bases each). Sequencing was carried out using memory CD4+ T cells sorted from blood. Subset meaning: CD45RA-negative fraction. This CDR3 is CASRDGSTDTQYF. CDR3 DNA: TGTGCCAGCCGGGACGGTAGCACAGATACGCAGTATTTT.